The source of this TCR beta chain is a study of T cell repertoires in cytomegalovirus infection. At the level of the study: Well-studied HLA-B-restricted CMV epitopes were used in the study alongside recently identified HLA-C-restricted ones. Public TCR beta signature analysis indicated the presence of both CMV infection and matching HLA type.

In this sample, this clonotype turned up many times. Its antigen is not known. TCRdb re-called the reads through MiXCR, storing one row per CDR3 protein. This table has approximately 910,000 distinct CDR3 sequences, approximately 31% appearing once. This sample comprised cultured CD8+ T cells from PBMCs, obtained from culture after CMV antigen stimulation. This sequence was found in a human donor in good health (CMV status not recorded). Some clones in this sample may be carry-over from other donors' samples.

CDR3 sequence: CASSLDLTYEQYV. The CDR3 DNA follows: TGTGCCAGCAGCTTGGACCTTACCTACGAGCAGTACGTC. J is TRBJ2-7 and V is TRBV7-2, with no clear D. Germline V gene lookup returns CDR1 SGHTA and CDR2 FQGNSA. The CDR3 is made up of 13 amino acids. The V end lost 3 bases, the J end lost 2 bases, and 8 bases lay between the germline ends.